The 10 T cell receptor beta chains below come from one sample, sequenced in a study of cytomegalovirus exposure and HLA in healthy donors. This PCR relied on a set of 60 Vbeta primers and 13 Jbeta primers. Clones were read by immunoSEQ multiplex PCR, and TCRdb kept only the in-frame ones, dropping some. The sample shows under 200,000 clones, roughly 13% of them seen only once. Sample: PBMCs. The receptors were sampled from a man aged 50 to 59 in good health and CMV-seropositive.

The gene calls are TRBV5-1 and TRBJ2-4, with TRBD2 as a possible D gene (5 bases). Trimming left V 4 bases short and J 5 bases short, with 16 bases between. The germline V gene encodes CDR1 SGHRS and CDR2 YFSETQ. This CDR3 comprises 15 residues. CDR3 coding DNA: TGCGCCAGCAGCCGTAACTCGGCTAGCCAAAACATTCAGTACTTC. Its translation is CASSRNSASQNIQYF. Together with reference TRBV5-1 and TRBJ2-4, the CDR3 gives the full variable domain: KAGVTQTPRYLIKTRGQQVTLSCSPISGHRSVSWYQQTPGQGLQFLFEYFSETQRNKGNFPGRFSGRQFSNSRSEMNVSTLELGDSALYLCASSRNSASQNIQYFGAGTRLSVL.

The chain uses TRBV6-5 and TRBJ1-6, with D possibly TRBD1 on 6 matching bases. There are 14 residues in the CDR3. CDR1 is MNHEY and CDR2 is SVGAGI in the germline V gene. V shed 6 bases and J shed 7 bases, with 13 bases lying between them. For the CDR3, the DNA is TGTGCCAGCAGAACCGGGACACGGAATTCACCCCTCCACTTT. Amino acids: CASRTGTRNSPLHF.

This chain connects TRBV5-4 to TRBJ2-1, with D perhaps TRBD2 (6 bases). The CDR3 covers 12 residues. Germline-derived CDR1 and CDR2 are SGHNT and YYREEE (reference sequence). V lost 5 bases and J lost 10, with 13 bases in between. CDR3: CASSRSSGEQFF. The CDR3 nucleotides read TGTGCCAGCAGTCGCAGCAGCGGGGAGCAGTTCTTC. Based on the CDR3 plus reference TRBV5-4 and TRBJ2-1, the full variable domain is ETGVTQSPTHLIKTRGQQVTLRCSSQSGHNTVSWYQQALGQGPQFIFQYYREEENGRGNFPPRFSGLQFPNYSSELNVNALELDDSALYLCASSRSSGEQFFGPGTRLTVL.

The V call is TRBV2, the J call TRBJ2-1; 10 bases align to TRBD2. The CDR3 runs to 16 residues. Germline assignment: CDR1 SNHLY and CDR2 FYNNEI. V gave up 8 bases and J gave up 0 bases; unmatched junction bases: 7. The CDR3 is CASLASGGPSYNEQFF. The CDR3, as DNA: TGTGCCAGCTTAGCTAGCGGGGGCCCCTCCTACAATGAGCAGTTCTTC.

In its sample, this clone was seen a few times. The V gene is TRBV29-1, the J gene TRBJ1-1; D remains unclear. Germline CDR1 and CDR2: SQVTM and ANQGSEA. This CDR3 spans 13 amino acids. Trimming pared 4 bases from V and 1 base from J, leaving 10 bases between. In nucleotides, the CDR3 is TGCAGCGTTGTGGAGGGTACGAACACTGAAGCTTTCTTT. Amino acid sequence: CSVVEGTNTEAFF.

This clone has a handful of counts. The J gene is TRBJ1-1, the V gene TRBV5-1; D is perhaps TRBD1 (5 bases). Germline assignment: CDR1 SGHRS and CDR2 YFSETQ. This CDR3 spans 15 amino acids. Trimming removed 0 bases from V and 5 bases from J, with 14 bases in between. CDR3 in DNA: TGCGCCAGCAGCTTGGCGGCAGGGAAGGGAACTGAAGCTTTCTTT. Residues: CASSLAAGKGTEAFF.

The chain combines TRBV11-3 with TRBJ1-1; D is uncertain. The CDR3 covers 17 residues. The ends were cut back, 0 bases at V and 1 base at J, with 15 bases in the middle. CDR1 is SGHNT, CDR2 YENEEA, per germline. CDR3 bases: TGTGCCAGCAGCTTAGATCCCCCCACGGGTGGGAACACTGAAGCTTTCTTT. This codes for CASSLDPPTGGNTEAFF.

V and J are TRBV5-1 and TRBJ2-7, with TRBD2 as a possible D gene (5 bases). This CDR3 spans 15 amino acids. Trimming removed 0 bases at V and 6 bases at J, with 16 bases between. In germline, CDR1 is SGHRS, CDR2 YFSETQ. The CDR3 region has the DNA TGCGCCAGCAGCTTGGTGCGGACTCCTACGGCCGAGCAGTACTTC. It is translated as CASSLVRTPTAEQYF.

The gene calls are TRBV13 and TRBJ1-2; 7 bases are a match to TRBD1. There are 12 residues in the CDR3. Germline CDR1 reads PRHDT; CDR2 reads FYEKMQ (reference sequence). The V segment lost 5 bases and the J segment 8 bases; nucleotides outside the gene matches: 5. In nucleotides, the CDR3 is TGTGCCAGCAGCCTGGGACAGCGAGGCTACACCTTC. Its translation: CASSLGQRGYTF.

The rearrangement links TRBV30 to TRBJ2-1; 8 nucleotides agree with TRBD2. J gave up 8 bases and V 7 bases, and 16 bases lay outside the gene matches. Germline V gene lookup returns CDR1 GTSNPN and CDR2 SVGIG (reference sequence). This CDR3 has 15 amino acids. Here the CDR3 reads CALTPGTRAIHEQFF. In DNA, the CDR3 is TGTGCCTTGACCCCAGGGACTAGAGCGATCCATGAGCAGTTCTTC.